This TCR beta chain stems from a study of blood T cells in healthy people across ages. Study-wide findings and caveats: CMV status of donors was unknown, possibly confounding expanded clonotype changes.

The CDR3 has 14 residues. Germline V gene lookup returns CDR1 MDHEN and CDR2 SYDVKM. Trimming pared 4 bases from V and 5 bases from J, leaving 12 bases between. Primed by a sample-barcoded 5' primer and a J-beta primer mix, a second PCR proceeded for about 6 to 11 cycles. A template-switch adaptor that had 12 random nucleotides put a tag on each cDNA molecule. Per sample, CDR3-containing paired-end reads numbered at least 2.5 million. TCRdb re-called the 5' RACE reads with MiXCR, one entry per CDR3 protein. This sample has approximately 780,000 distinct CDR3 sequences, with around 24% found just once. To note about this clonotype: Its antigen is still unknown.

This same sample was also part of a study on T cells of mothers and their children.

The sample taken for sequencing was blood. This receptor was identified in a boy aged 5-17 years in good health. The V call is TRBV28, the J call TRBJ1-5; D is possibly TRBD1 (6 bases). For the CDR3, the DNA is TGTGCCAGCAGTTGGGCAGGGGATTATCAGCCCCAGCATTTT. Its translation is CASSWAGDYQPQHF. Full variable domain (remainder filled in from reference TRBV28 and TRBJ1-5): DVKVTQSSRYLVKRTGEKVFLECVQDMDHENMFWYRQDPGLGLRLIYFSYDVKMKEKGDIPEGYSVSREKKERFSLILESASTNQTSMYLCASSWAGDYQPQHFGDGTRLSIL.